The 27 T cell receptor beta chains below come from one sample, sequenced in a study of neoadjuvant anti-PD-1 for oral cavity cancer. Libraries were prepared by immunoSEQ multiplex PCR; TCRdb keeps only in-frame clonotypes and omits some of them. This repertoire shows roughly 34,000 clones, about 86% found once; its top ten account for roughly 3.6%. This material consisted of PBMCs, taken before nivolumab (anti-PD-1) treatment. Receptors originate from a person aged 40 to 85 with oral cavity squamous cell carcinoma.

The DNA for the CDR3 is TGTGCCAGTAGTATCGCCACGGAGTACGAGCAGTACTTC. This codes for CASSIATEYEQYF. The gene calls are TRBV19 and TRBJ2-7, with D unresolved. The CDR3 has 13 amino acids. Germline V gives CDR1 LNHDA, CDR2 SQIVND (reference sequence). Between the trimmed V and J ends, which lost 3 bases and 4 bases, there was a span of 10 bases. The whole variable domain, remainder taken from reference TRBV19 and TRBJ2-7, is DGGITQSPKYLFRKEGQNVTLSCEQNLNHDAMYWYRQDPGQGLRLIYYSQIVNDFQKGDIAEGYSVSREKKESFPLTVTSAQKNPTAFYLCASSIATEYEQYFGPGTRLTVT.

In its sample, this clone was seen once. The chain links TRBV2 to TRBJ1-2; TRBD1 is a possible D gene (5 bases). The CDR3 sequence is 12 residues long. Trimming stripped 4 bases from V and 12 bases from J, with 15 bases between. CDR1 and CDR2 from the germline V gene are SNHLY and FYNNEI. CDR3 loop: CASSGGRPVDTF. For the CDR3, the DNA is TGTGCCAGCAGTGGGGGACGCCCGGTTGACACCTTC.

This chain joins TRBV19 and TRBJ2-6; possibly TRBD1 or TRBD2 for D (7 bases each). The CDR3 is 20 residues long. Germline V gene sequence: CDR1 LNHDA, CDR2 SQIVND (reference sequence). The V end was cut by 7 bases, the J end by 0 bases, with 25 bases between. CDR3: CASTRGITGEGNSGANVLTF. CDR3 nucleotides: TGTGCCAGTACCCGGGGGATTACAGGGGAGGGAAACTCTGGGGCCAACGTCCTGACTTTC.

This chain joins TRBV4-2 and TRBJ2-1, with 7 bases that match TRBD1. Trimming cost V 6 bases and J 6 bases; bases outside gene matches: 8. The CDR3 runs 14 residues. Germline V lookup: CDR1 LGHNA, CDR2 YNFKEQ. CDR3 bases: TGTGCCAGCAGTCGGGACAGTAACCCCAATGAGCAGTTCTTC. Amino acids: CASSRDSNPNEQFF.

A few counts support this clone. V and J are TRBV5-5 and TRBJ1-5; 8 bases are shared with TRBD1. This CDR3 is built from 15 residues. Germline V gives CDR1 SGHKS, CDR2 YYEKEE (reference sequence). V was pared by 0 bases and J by 6 bases, with 5 bases of the junction left unmatched. The CDR3 spells CASSLGQGAAQPQHF. The CDR3 DNA is TGTGCCAGCAGCTTGGGCCAGGGGGCGGCTCAGCCCCAGCATTTT. Combining the CDR3 with reference TRBV5-5 and TRBJ1-5 gives the whole variable domain DAGVTQSPTHLIKTRGQQVTLRCSPISGHKSVSWYQQVLGQGPQFIFQYYEKEERGRGNFPDRFSARQFPNYSSELNVNALLLGDSALYLCASSLGQGAAQPQHFGDGTRLSIL.

The chain uses TRBV7-9 and TRBJ1-2; the D is unclear. The CDR3 spans 11 residues. V was pared by 3 bases and J by 8 bases, with 7 bases between. The germline gives CDR1 SEHNR, CDR2 FQNEAQ (reference sequence). The CDR3 DNA reads TGTGCCAGCAGCTTGGGAGGCGGCTACACCTTC. The encoded protein is CASSLGGGYTF.

This sequence joins TRBV27 and TRBJ2-1, with D perhaps given as TRBD1 or TRBD2 (5 bases each). The CDR3 length is 14 residues. The germline CDR1 and CDR2 sequences are MNHEY and SMNVEV (reference sequence). With 6 bases removed from V and 5 bases from J, the gap between germline ends came to 14 bases. The CDR3 region has the DNA TGTGCCAGCAGGATCGGGACCCGAAACAATGAGCAGTTCTTC. Translation gives CASRIGTRNNEQFF.

The V call is TRBV5-1, the J call TRBJ2-3, with TRBD1 matching 10 bases. The CDR3 runs to 15 residues. The germline CDR1 and CDR2 sequences are SGHRS and YFSETQ. Trimming cost V 0 bases and J 4 bases; bases outside gene matches: 2. The CDR3 nucleotides are TGCGCCAGCAGCTTGGGACAGGGGGCATCAGATACGCAGTATTTT. As protein: CASSLGQGASDTQYF.

This CDR3 is CASSQGRTNNSPLHF. The CDR3 DNA sequence: TGCGCCAGCAGCCAAGGAAGGACCAACAATTCACCCCTCCACTTT. The J gene is TRBJ1-6, the V gene TRBV4-3; no definite D call. This CDR3 is 15 amino acids long. Germline V gene lookup returns CDR1 LGHNA and CDR2 YSLEER. V lost 1 base and J lost 7, with 11 bases in between.

This rearrangement joins TRBV11-1 to TRBJ1-2, with D perhaps matching TRBD1 (5 bases). The CDR3 spans 14 residues. With 5 bases removed from V and 4 bases from J, the gap between germline ends came to 14 bases. Germline V lookup: CDR1 SGHAT, CDR2 FQDESV (reference sequence). This CDR3 is CASSPAAGPYGYTF. CDR3 DNA sequence: TGTGCCAGCAGCCCGGCGGCGGGGCCCTATGGCTACACCTTC.

The V gene is TRBV9, the J gene TRBJ2-5; D gene uncertain. V dropped 6 bases and J dropped 4 bases, with 13 bases sitting between them. The CDR3 spans 13 residues. Per germline, CDR1 SGDLS and CDR2 YYNGEE. The CDR3 sequence: CASNQWPGETQYF. CDR3 bases: TGTGCCAGCAACCAATGGCCTGGAGAGACCCAGTACTTC.

The chain combines TRBV7-2 with TRBJ2-7; D is perhaps TRBD1 (5 bases). V was trimmed by 2 bases and J by 5 bases, leaving 10 bases between them. The CDR3 length is 13 residues. In germline, CDR1 is SGHTA, CDR2 FQGNSA. For the CDR3, the DNA is TGTGCCAGCAGCTTACAGGGAAGAAACGAGCAGTACTTC. This sequence encodes CASSLQGRNEQYF.

The chain carries TRBV19 and TRBJ2-7; TRBD2 is a possible D gene (6 bases). Trimming shortened V by 3 bases and J by 0 bases, and 9 bases separated the two germline ends. Germline lookup yields CDR1 LNHDA and CDR2 SQIVND (reference sequence). This CDR3 spans 14 amino acids. The CDR3 here is CASSIGLTSYEQYF. Written as DNA, the CDR3 is TGTGCCAGTAGTATCGGACTAACCTCCTACGAGCAGTACTTC.

The chain is built from TRBV16 and TRBJ1-2; D remains ambiguous. Germline CDR1 KGHSY, CDR2 FQNENV. V was pared by 0 bases and J by 4 bases, with 9 bases between. CDR3 size: 14 residues. CDR3 loop: CASSQSGGPYGYTF. CDR3 in DNA: TGTGCCAGCAGCCAATCCGGAGGACCCTATGGCTACACCTTC.

V gene TRBV7-2 combines with J gene TRBJ1-1; TRBD1 matches at 9 bases. V trimming: 5 bases; J trimming: 6 bases; junction bases outside the gene matches: 7. The germline V gene has CDR1 SGHTA and CDR2 FQGNSA. The CDR3 runs to 14 residues. The CDR3 coding sequence is TGTGCCAGCAGCCCTCGGACAGGGGACCCTGAAGCTTTCTTT. Protein sequence: CASSPRTGDPEAFF.

The rearrangement links TRBV6-4 to TRBJ2-1; 11 bases are shared with TRBD2. The CDR3 contains 15 residues. Germline V CDR1 and CDR2: MRHNA, SNTAGT. V lost 0 bases and J lost 8; bases outside the gene matches: 3. CDR3: CASSDSSGGADEQFF. The CDR3 DNA follows: TGTGCCAGCAGTGACTCTAGCGGGGGGGCAGATGAGCAGTTCTTC.

This clone was seen only a few times. The chain recombines TRBV13 with TRBJ2-5; TRBD1 aligns across 7 bases. Germline assignment: CDR1 PRHDT and CDR2 FYEKMQ (reference sequence). The V gene end was trimmed by 1 base and the J gene end by 2 bases; junction bases not matched to a gene: 7. This CDR3 contains 16 residues. CDR3 bases: TGTGCCAGCAGCTTAGCCGACAGGGTCGGTCAAGAGACCCAGTACTTC. It codes for CASSLADRVGQETQYF.

In its sample, this clone was seen a few times. The CDR3 DNA is TGTGCCAGCTCACCAGGGCCGGGGTGGAACACTGAAGCTTTCTTT. It yields the protein CASSPGPGWNTEAFF. V gene TRBV18 combines with J gene TRBJ1-1; the D is unclear. The germline gives CDR1 KGHSH, CDR2 LQKENI. The CDR3 extends over 15 amino acids. The ends were cut back, 2 bases at V and 1 base at J, with 11 bases in the middle.

The chain recombines TRBV7-3 with TRBJ1-1; maybe TRBD1 (6 bases). This CDR3 has 14 amino acids. V lost 8 bases to trimming and J lost 9 bases, with 22 bases between them. Looked up from germline, CDR1 is SGHTA and CDR2 is FQGTGA. CDR3 loop: CASRPNRDTQKAFF. As DNA, the CDR3 is TGTGCCAGCCGACCAAACCGGGACACCCAAAAAGCTTTCTTT.

The rearrangement joins TRBV7-2 to TRBJ2-3, with 11 bases lining up with TRBD2. The J segment lost 2 bases and the V segment lost 5 bases, leaving 3 bases of the junction unmatched. CDR1 is SGHTA, CDR2 FQGNSA, per germline. This CDR3 is built from 15 residues. The CDR3 protein is CASSISGGATDTQYF. The CDR3 DNA reads TGTGCCAGCAGCATTAGCGGGGGGGCCACAGATACGCAGTATTTT.

The chain links TRBV11-2 to TRBJ1-1, with D maybe TRBD1 (5 bases). The CDR3 contains 17 residues. Germline values: CDR1 SGHAT, CDR2 FQNNGV. Trimming removed 1 base from V and 4 bases from J, with 19 bases in between. The CDR3 DNA sequence: TGTGCCAGCAGCTTAGCAGGCGGTGCAGGGTTGGTCACTGAAGCTTTCTTT. The encoded protein is CASSLAGGAGLVTEAFF. Full variable domain (remainder filled in from reference TRBV11-2 and TRBJ1-1): EAGVAQSPRYKIIEKRQSVAFWCNPISGHATLYWYQQILGQGPKLLIQFQNNGVVDDSQLPKDRFSAERLKGVDSTLKIQPAKLEDSAVYLCASSLAGGAGLVTEAFFGQGTRLTVV.

V usage is TRBV11-2 and J usage is TRBJ2-1; D not resolved. CDR3 size: 13 residues. In germline, CDR1 is SGHAT, CDR2 FQNNGV. V dropped 1 base and J dropped 5 bases, with 6 bases sitting between them. CDR3 region: CASSLGPNNEQFF. The CDR3 bases are TGTGCCAGCAGCTTAGGGCCCAACAATGAGCAGTTCTTC.

The V and J genes are TRBV5-4 and TRBJ1-6, with TRBD1 identical over 7 bases. This CDR3 region has 14 residues. Unmatched junction bases numbered 6, after V lost 3 bases and J lost 9 bases. Looked up from germline, CDR1 is SGHNT and CDR2 is YYREEE (reference sequence). The CDR3 DNA sequence: TGTGCCAGCAGCTCGGAGACAGGGAGTTCACCCCTCCACTTT. Its protein is CASSSETGSSPLHF.

The rearrangement uses TRBV19 and TRBJ2-5, with a tentative D call TRBD1 (7 bases). V lost 2 bases and J lost 1, with 17 bases in between. The germline gives CDR1 LNHDA, CDR2 SQIVND (reference sequence). The CDR3 totals 17 residues. The CDR3 DNA reads TGTGCCAGTAGTATACGCGGGGACAGCAAGACCCAAGAGACCCAGTACTTC. Protein: CASSIRGDSKTQETQYF. Supplemented by reference TRBV19 and TRBJ2-5, the full variable domain reads DGGITQSPKYLFRKEGQNVTLSCEQNLNHDAMYWYRQDPGQGLRLIYYSQIVNDFQKGDIAEGYSVSREKKESFPLTVTSAQKNPTAFYLCASSIRGDSKTQETQYFGPGTRLLVL.

The J gene is TRBJ1-5, the V gene TRBV6-1; the match to TRBD1 covers 7 bases. The CDR3 contains 15 residues. Per the germline V gene, CDR1 is MNHNS and CDR2 is SASEGT. V trimming: 5 bases; J trimming: 0 bases; junction bases outside the gene matches: 4. The DNA of the CDR3 is TGTGCCAGCAGTCACGGGGACAGTAGCAATCAGCCCCAGCATTTT. Amino acid sequence: CASSHGDSSNQPQHF.

The chain employs TRBV4-3 and TRBJ2-1, with D tentatively TRBD1 (5 bases). Between the trimmed V and J ends, which lost 4 bases and 4 bases, there was a span of 17 bases. This CDR3 comprises 16 residues. Germline V gene sequence: CDR1 LGHNA, CDR2 YSLEER. As DNA, the CDR3 is TGCGCCAGCAGCCCAAGGCAAGAACAGGAATACAATGAGCAGTTCTTC. This encodes CASSPRQEQEYNEQFF.

This CDR3 is CASSQGNYNSPLHF. CDR3 sequence (DNA): TGTGCCAGCTCGCAGGGAAACTATAATTCACCCCTCCACTTT. This chain links TRBV18 with TRBJ1-6; D perhaps matches TRBD1 (5 bases). The germline gives CDR1 KGHSH, CDR2 LQKENI. Trimming left V 6 bases short and J 3 bases short, with 9 bases between. The CDR3 loop spans 14 amino acids.